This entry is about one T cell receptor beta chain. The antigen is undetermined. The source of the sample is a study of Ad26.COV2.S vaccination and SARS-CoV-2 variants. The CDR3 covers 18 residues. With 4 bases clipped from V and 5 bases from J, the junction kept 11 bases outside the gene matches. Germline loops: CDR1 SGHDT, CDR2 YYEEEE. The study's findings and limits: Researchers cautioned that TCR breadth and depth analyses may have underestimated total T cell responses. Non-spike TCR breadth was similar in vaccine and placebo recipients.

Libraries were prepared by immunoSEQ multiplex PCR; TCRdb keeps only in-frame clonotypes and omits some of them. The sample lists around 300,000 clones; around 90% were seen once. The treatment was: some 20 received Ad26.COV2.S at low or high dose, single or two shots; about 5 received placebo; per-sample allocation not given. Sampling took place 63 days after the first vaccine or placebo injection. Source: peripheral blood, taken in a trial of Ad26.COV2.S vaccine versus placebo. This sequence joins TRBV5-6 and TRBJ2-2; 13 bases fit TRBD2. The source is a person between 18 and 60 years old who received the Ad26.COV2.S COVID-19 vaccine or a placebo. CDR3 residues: CASSALAGGARGTGELFF. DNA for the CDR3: TGTGCCAGCAGCGCACTAGCGGGGGGGGCACGGGGAACCGGGGAGCTGTTTTTT.